The 27 T cell receptor beta chains presented below share a single source sample, sequenced in a study of T cells in Graves' hyperthyroidism and ophthalmopathy. Researchers amplified the TCR beta CDR3 regions from RNA transcripts. Primed by the HTBI set, a first-round RT-PCR was run on the TCR CDR3. From the multiplex PCR reads, TCRdb called clonotypes with MiXCR, one entry per CDR3 protein. The sample comprises around 610,000 distinct CDR3 sequences, around 15% of which are singletons, and 4.3% rests with the top ten. The sample taken for sequencing was blood. The receptor set was obtained from a woman in her 40s with Graves' ophthalmopathy.

This chain connects TRBV19 to TRBJ2-5; TRBD1 matches 8 bases. The J segment lost 5 bases and the V segment lost 4 bases, leaving 9 bases of the junction unmatched. Germline V gene data show CDR1 as LNHDA and CDR2 as SQIVND (reference sequence). This CDR3 has 15 amino acids. The CDR3 sequence: CASSTWTGTAETQYF. CDR3 bases: TGTGCCAGTAGTACGTGGACAGGGACAGCGGAGACCCAGTACTTC.

This clonotype showed up just a few times. The chain has TRBV4-1 and TRBJ2-2; no firm D call. This CDR3 contains 16 residues. The V and J ends lost 0 bases and 0 bases respectively, with 8 bases between them. Germline CDR1 reads MGHRA; CDR2 reads YSYEKL. CDR3 coding DNA: TGCGCCAGCAGCCAAGATTGGGCAGCGAACACCGGGGAGCTGTTTTTT. This codes for CASSQDWAANTGELFF.

This clonotype has only a few counts. The rearrangement links TRBV3-1 to TRBJ2-7; D is possibly TRBD1 (6 bases). V was cut by 0 bases and J by 6 bases, with 12 bases left in between. Germline V gene sequence: CDR1 LGHDT, CDR2 YNNKEL (reference sequence). The length of the CDR3 is 14 residues. CDR3 DNA sequence: TGTGCCAGCAGCCAAGACCCTGGGGGCGCCGAGCAGTACTTC. Its protein is CASSQDPGGAEQYF.

This clonotype appeared a few times. J is TRBJ2-5 and V is TRBV20-1; tentative D call: TRBD1 (6 bases). Germline CDR1 and CDR2: DFQATT and SNEGSKA (reference sequence). Trimming pared 1 base from V and 3 bases from J, leaving 9 bases between. The CDR3 has 13 amino acids. The CDR3 here is CSARGPGEETQYF. The CDR3 DNA reads as TGCAGTGCTAGAGGGCCAGGGGAAGAGACCCAGTACTTC.

This clonotype was seen a handful of times. The V gene is TRBV11-2, the J gene TRBJ2-2, with 12 bases lining up with TRBD2. V lost 8 bases and J lost 8; bases outside the gene matches: 9. There are 15 residues in the CDR3. CDR1 is SGHAT, CDR2 FQNNGV, per germline. In DNA form, the CDR3 reads TGTGCCAGCGGCCCTCTAGCGGGAGGGGCGGGGGAGCTGTTTTTT. Its translation is CASGPLAGGAGELFF.

There are many counts of this clonotype. The chain employs TRBV7-2 and TRBJ2-7; D may be TRBD2 (7 bases). Deletions cut 0 bases from V and 4 bases from J, with 13 bases between. The CDR3 loop spans 15 amino acids. The germline CDR1 and CDR2 sequences are SGHTA and FQGNSA. CDR3: CASSLAQGGGYEQYF. CDR3 DNA sequence: TGTGCCAGCAGCTTAGCGCAGGGAGGGGGGTACGAGCAGTACTTC.

This clonotype was seen many times. J is TRBJ1-2 and V is TRBV24-1, with a weak D call TRBD1 (5 bases). This CDR3 contains 12 residues. CDR1 and CDR2 (germline): KGHDR, SFDVKD. Trimming left V 7 bases short and J 7 bases short, with 12 bases between. The CDR3: CATSSGGGGYTF. Here the CDR3 DNA reads TGTGCCACCAGCAGCGGGGGGGGTGGCTACACCTTC.

This chain links TRBV7-3 with TRBJ2-6; 8 bases line up with TRBD1. The junction had 11 bases not matched to a gene; V was cut back by 9 bases and J by 4 bases. The CDR3 covers 16 residues. CDR1 SGHTA and CDR2 FQGTGA come from the germline V gene. The CDR3 reads CASSEYQGAGANVLTF. DNA for the CDR3: TGTGCCAGTAGCGAATACCAGGGGGCCGGGGCCAACGTCCTGACTTTC.

This chain connects TRBV11-1 to TRBJ2-7, with TRBD2 matching 9 bases. The germline CDR1 and CDR2 sequences are SGHAT and FQDESV (reference sequence). J was trimmed by 0 bases and V by 5 bases; bases with no gene match: 8. This CDR3 has 16 residues. CDR3 coding DNA: TGTGCCAGCAGCCCACCTCTTAGCGGGAGCTCCTACGAGCAGTACTTC. Its translation is CASSPPLSGSSYEQYF.

This clonotype was seen repeatedly, ten times or more. The V and J genes are TRBV2 and TRBJ2-4; D is possibly TRBD2 (5 bases). This CDR3 has 13 amino acids. CDR1 is SNHLY and CDR2 is FYNNEI in the germline V gene. V gave up 6 bases and J gave up 9 bases, with 15 bases separating them. Written as DNA, the CDR3 is TGTGCCAGCAGATGGGAGACAATCTCCATTCAGTACTTC. This gives the protein CASRWETISIQYF.

Many counts were recorded for this clonotype. The chain links TRBV6-5 to TRBJ1-1; D is unresolved. CDR3 length equals 15 residues. Germline CDR1 MNHEY, CDR2 SVGAGI. The germline V and J ends were trimmed by 6 bases and 4 bases, with 18 bases remaining between them. This CDR3 reads CASSYPSGKGTEAFF. The CDR3 DNA reads TGTGCCAGCAGCTACCCAAGCGGGAAGGGCACTGAAGCTTTCTTT.

The chain is built from TRBV6-1 and TRBJ1-6; possible D gene TRBD1, 6 bases. Trimming left V 4 bases short and J 4 bases short, with 14 bases between. Germline V lookup: CDR1 MNHNS, CDR2 SASEGT. The CDR3 consists of 16 residues. CDR3 coding DNA: TGTGCCAGCAGTGTAGAGGGACAATTTTATAATTCACCCCTCCACTTT. Protein sequence: CASSVEGQFYNSPLHF.

This clonotype occurred many times. The CDR3 protein is CASSYSASGRSARGSYEQYF. The CDR3, as DNA: TGTGCCAGCAGTTACTCTGCGAGCGGGAGGTCCGCCAGGGGCTCCTACGAGCAGTACTTC. The rearrangement uses TRBV6-2 or TRBV6-3 and TRBJ2-7; 9 bases fit TRBD2. Germline V gene lookup returns CDR1 MNHEY and CDR2 SVGEGT. The CDR3 is 20 amino acids. V shed 0 bases, J shed 0 bases, and the junction held 15 bases outside the gene matches.

This clonotype was counted many times. The genes are TRBV28 and TRBJ2-5, with 7 bases aligning to TRBD1. Trimming at V came to 6 bases and at J to 1 base, leaving 17 bases not matched to a gene. CDR3 length: 18 amino acids. Germline CDR1 is MDHEN and CDR2 is SYDVKM. CDR3 amino acids: CASSDTGESSPGQETQYF. The CDR3 bases are TGTGCCAGCAGCGACACAGGGGAATCTTCTCCTGGCCAAGAGACCCAGTACTTC.

Many counts were recorded for this clonotype. This chain connects TRBV28 to TRBJ2-7, with a possible D match to TRBD2 (6 bases). Germline V gives CDR1 MDHEN, CDR2 SYDVKM. V dropped 2 bases and J dropped 5 bases, with 16 bases sitting between them. The CDR3 consists of 15 residues. The CDR3 DNA follows: TGTGCCAGCAGTTTAGGGGAAACAAAGCGGGACGAGCAGTACTTC. This gives the protein CASSLGETKRDEQYF.

This clonotype has ten or more counts. The CDR3 region has the DNA TGTGCCAGTACCGCCCGCCGGGACTGGGACACCGGGGAGCTGTTTTTT. Protein sequence: CASTARRDWDTGELFF. This sequence joins TRBV19 and TRBJ2-2; a weak D match, TRBD2 (6 bases). The CDR3 covers 16 residues. CDR1 and CDR2 (germline): LNHDA, SQIVND (reference sequence). V gave up 7 bases and J gave up 3 bases, with 18 bases separating them.

In this sample, this clonotype turned up a few times. The V and J genes are TRBV5-1 and TRBJ1-3; 8 bases are a match to TRBD1. Germline V lookup: CDR1 SGHRS, CDR2 YFSETQ. With 5 bases clipped from V and 0 bases from J, the junction kept 4 bases outside the gene matches. The CDR3 is 15 residues long. In DNA, the CDR3 is TGCGCCAGCAGTTCGACAGGGGACTCTGGAAACACCATATATTTT. Translating it yields CASSSTGDSGNTIYF.

This clonotype was found many times. The V gene is TRBV15, the J gene TRBJ1-1, with D unresolved. The CDR3 extends over 12 amino acids. V shed 0 bases and J shed 10 bases, with 9 bases lying between them. The germline gives CDR1 LNHNV, CDR2 YYDKDF (reference sequence). CDR3 coding DNA: TGTGCCACCAGCAGAGAGAGCATGAGAGCTTTCTTT. Protein sequence: CATSRESMRAFF.

Note on this clonotype: Just one base apart from a much larger clone, this may be a read error. The CDR3 nucleotides are TGTGCCAGCAGTTACTACAGATACGAGCAGTACTTC. The encoded protein is CASSYYRYEQYF. The genes are TRBV28 and TRBJ2-7; D gene ambiguous. This CDR3 region has 12 residues. V was pared by 4 bases and J by 4 bases, with 8 bases between. Germline V gene data show CDR1 as MDHEN and CDR2 as SYDVKM.

This clonotype was picked up many times. The chain employs TRBV6-1 and TRBJ1-4; D is unresolved. V was cut by 7 bases and J by 0 bases, with 9 bases left in between. Per the germline V gene, CDR1 is MNHNS and CDR2 is SASEGT. The CDR3 has 14 amino acids. The CDR3 here is CASTLSATNEKLFF. Written as DNA, the CDR3 is TGTGCCAGCACCCTGTCTGCAACTAATGAAAAACTGTTTTTT.

There are many counts of this clonotype. The chain has TRBV6-1 and TRBJ2-7; D gene ambiguous. V lost 1 base and J lost 6, with 10 bases in between. From germline, CDR1 is MNHNS and CDR2 SASEGT. This CDR3 is built from 13 residues. The CDR3 is CASSEGSEFEQYF. CDR3 coding DNA: TGTGCCAGCAGTGAAGGGTCCGAGTTCGAGCAGTACTTC.

This clonotype was detected only a few times. This chain uses TRBV6-1 with TRBJ1-1; no reliable D call. This CDR3 has 10 residues. V was trimmed by 6 bases and J by 10 bases, leaving 9 bases between them. The germline V gene has CDR1 MNHNS and CDR2 SASEGT. In DNA, the CDR3 is TGTGCCAGCAGAAAGGCCCGAGCTTTCTTT. Translating it yields CASRKARAFF.

Many counts were recorded for this clonotype. The rearrangement links TRBV11-1 to TRBJ1-2; weak D call: TRBD1 (6 bases). V was trimmed by 1 base and J by 4 bases, leaving 13 bases between them. This CDR3 has 15 amino acids. Germline V gene data show CDR1 as SGHAT and CDR2 as FQDESV (reference sequence). CDR3 sequence reads: CASSLDGGGAYGYTF. CDR3 bases: TGTGCCAGCAGCTTAGATGGTGGGGGCGCCTATGGCTACACCTTC. The whole variable domain, filled in from reference TRBV11-1 and TRBJ1-2, reads EAEVAQSPRYKITEKSQAVAFWCDPISGHATLYWYRQILGQGPELLVQFQDESVVDDSQLPKDRFSAERLKGVDSTLKIQPAELGDSAMYLCASSLDGGGAYGYTFGSGTRLTVV.

The V gene is TRBV12-3 or TRBV12-4, the J gene TRBJ2-5; D remains unclear. The CDR3 length is 14 residues. The ends were cut back, 0 bases at V and 2 bases at J, with 7 bases in the middle. As DNA, the CDR3 is TGTGCCAGCAGTTTAGCGGCACGTCAAGAGACCCAGTACTTC. This encodes CASSLAARQETQYF.

The sample holds many counts of this clonotype. The rearrangement joins TRBV27 to TRBJ2-6; TRBD2 is a possible D gene (5 bases). The V gene's germline CDR1 is MNHEY and CDR2 SMNVEV (reference sequence). The CDR3 totals 16 residues. The ends were cut back, 2 bases at V and 0 bases at J, with 8 bases in the middle. The CDR3 spells CASSLTRVSGANVLTF. The CDR3 DNA reads TGTGCCAGCAGTTTAACTAGGGTCTCTGGGGCCAACGTCCTGACTTTC.

This clonotype was seen repeatedly, ten times or more. The chain joins TRBV28 to TRBJ2-2; 9 bases agree with TRBD2. Trimming removed 3 bases from V and 4 bases from J; junction bases left unmatched: 3. This CDR3 has 15 amino acids. Germline V gene data show CDR1 as MDHEN and CDR2 as SYDVKM. CDR3 loop: CASSFASGTTGELFF. The CDR3 nucleotides read TGTGCCAGCAGTTTCGCTAGCGGGACCACCGGGGAGCTGTTTTTT.

This chain links TRBV11-1 with TRBJ1-1; 8 nucleotides line up with TRBD1. Germline lookup yields CDR1 SGHAT and CDR2 FQDESV (reference sequence). After removal of 5 bases from V and 0 bases from J, the junction contained 8 bases not matched to a gene. The CDR3 totals 16 residues. The CDR3 loop reads CASSPQGAGMNTEAFF. CDR3 DNA: TGTGCCAGCAGCCCTCAGGGGGCCGGGATGAACACTGAAGCTTTCTTT.